Listed below are T cell receptor beta chains from one sample, sequenced in a study of cytomegalovirus exposure and HLA in healthy donors. The assay was immunoSEQ multiplex PCR, and TCRdb's table has in-frame clones only and misses some. The table records 200,000 or so clones, approximately 87% of them present only once. The sample comprised PBMCs. These receptors all stem from a human donor in good health. Each CDR3 is given with its conserved first and last residue. A D gene is named only where the DNA matches it firmly. Clone size is not always given. Where it is, it says once, few, many or a class for expanded clones.

D,size,J,V,CDR3,DNA
TRBD2,NA,TRBJ2-2,TRBV5-6,CASSLITGTSGTGELFF,TGTGCCAGCAGCTTAATCACCGGGACTAGCGGCACCGGGGAGCTGTTTTTT
TRBD1,few,TRBJ2-7,TRBV4-3,CASSQGSGTGSGEQYF,TGCGCCAGCAGCCAAGGAAGCGGGACAGGGTCCGGCGAGCAGTACTTC
NA,NA,TRBJ1-1,TRBV7-9,CASSPDSNTEAFF,TGTGCCAGCTCCCCGGACAGTAACACTGAAGCTTTCTTT
NA,NA,TRBJ1-4,TRBV5-4,CASSLRGPGRELFF,TGTGCCAGCAGCTTGCGGGGGCCCGGGAGGGAACTGTTTTTT
TRBD1,NA,TRBJ1-1,TRBV6-6,CASSYTIDRGPTEAFF,TGTGCCAGCAGTTACACGATAGACAGGGGGCCCACTGAAGCTTTCTTT
NA,NA,TRBJ2-2,TRBV9,CASSGPMGAGGGELFF,TGTGCCAGCAGCGGGCCGATGGGGGCCGGCGGCGGGGAGCTGTTTTTT
NA,NA,TRBJ1-4,TRBV28,CACGGLGEKLFF,TGTGCCTGCGGGGGTTTAGGAGAAAAACTGTTTTTT
NA,NA,TRBJ2-1,TRBV7-6,CASSSQGNEQFF,TGTGCCAGCAGCTCCCAGGGGAATGAGCAGTTCTTC
TRBD1,NA,TRBJ1-1,TRBV28,CASSSNSNRGAFF,TGTGCCAGCAGTTCGAACTCAAACAGGGGGGCTTTCTTT
NA,NA,TRBJ2-1,TRBV5-1,CASNARGRDYNEQFF,TGCGCCAGCAATGCTCGGGGGAGAGACTACAATGAGCAGTTCTTC
NA,NA,TRBJ1-1,TRBV28,CASHSNTPAFF,TGTGCCAGTCATTCTAATACGCCAGCTTTCTTT
TRBD1,once,TRBJ2-3,TRBV7-8,CASSLDPRDRKSTDTQYF,TGTGCCAGCAGCTTAGATCCCCGGGACAGAAAAAGCACAGATACGCAGTATTTT
TRBD2,once,TRBJ2-1,TRBV6-5,CASSGTGTRANEQFF,TGTGCCAGCAGTGGCACCGGGACTAGGGCCAATGAGCAGTTCTTC
TRBD2,NA,TRBJ2-1,TRBV7-2,CASSPFSGSLSYNEQFF,TGTGCCAGCAGCCCGTTTAGCGGGAGCCTCTCCTACAATGAGCAGTTCTTC
NA,NA,TRBJ2-7,TRBV5-1,CASSLSGALYEQYF,TGCGCCAGCAGCTTATCGGGAGCCCTCTACGAGCAGTACTTC
NA,NA,TRBJ1-3,TRBV7-2,CASSFGGGNTIYF,TGTGCCAGCAGCTTCGGGGGTGGAAACACCATATATTTT
TRBD1,NA,TRBJ1-2,TRBV6-1,CASNGGGFIDGYTF,TGTGCCAGTAACGGAGGGGGCTTCATCGATGGCTACACCTTC
TRBD1,once,TRBJ2-2,TRBV19,CASWDRHNTGELFF,TGTGCCAGTTGGGACAGACATAACACCGGGGAGCTGTTTTTT
NA,NA,TRBJ1-5,TRBV27,CASSEGESNQPQHF,TGTGCCAGCTCAGAGGGAGAGTCTAATCAGCCCCAGCATTTT
NA,NA,TRBJ2-7,TRBV6-5,CASSYQRETSLYF,TGTGCCAGCAGTTACCAGCGCGAGACTAGTCTGTACTTC
NA,NA,TRBJ1-1,TRBV7-9,CASSKPTENTEAFF,TGTGCCAGCAGCAAACCTACAGAGAACACTGAAGCTTTCTTT
TRBD2,NA,TRBJ2-1,TRBV7-9,CSSSSGLAGYNEQFF,TGTTCCAGCAGCTCAGGACTAGCGGGGTACAATGAGCAGTTCTTC
NA,NA,TRBJ2-2,TRBV7-8,CASSVTDLIPGELFF,TGTGCCAGCAGCGTGACAGATTTAATTCCCGGGGAGCTGTTTTTT
NA,NA,TRBJ2-1,TRBV18,CASSPPQRSSSYNEQFF,TGTGCCAGCTCACCACCGCAGCGGTCCAGCTCCTACAATGAGCAGTTCTTC
TRBD2,NA,TRBJ2-1,TRBV7-9,CASSYEQLAGVYNEQFF,TGTGCCAGCAGCTACGAACAACTAGCGGGGGTCTACAATGAGCAGTTCTTC
TRBD2,NA,TRBJ2-5,TRBV4-3,CASSQYGTSVETQYF,TGCGCCAGCAGCCAATATGGGACTAGTGTGGAGACCCAGTACTTC
TRBD2,NA,TRBJ2-7,TRBV4-1,CASSHGTSGRGEQYF,TGCGCCAGCAGCCACGGGACTAGCGGGAGGGGTGAGCAGTACTTC
TRBD1,NA,TRBJ1-6,TRBV5-6,CASSLYLPETGVRNSPLHF,TGTGCCAGCAGCTTATACTTACCGGAGACAGGGGTCCGTAATTCACCCCTCCACTTT
NA,NA,TRBJ1-1,TRBV7-9,CASSKGAVNTEAFF,TGTGCCAGCAGCAAAGGGGCGGTGAACACTGAAGCTTTCTTT
TRBD1,NA,TRBJ2-3,TRBV5-4,CAGQDRGRPDTQYF,TGTGCCGGACAGGACAGGGGGCGTCCAGATACGCAGTATTTT
NA,NA,TRBJ2-7,TRBV30,CAWSIWGGHEQYF,TGTGCCTGGAGTATTTGGGGGGGCCACGAGCAGTACTTC